The 28 T cell receptor beta chains in this list originate from one sample, sequenced in a study of CD8+ T cells in alopecia areata. RNA extraction and reverse transcription yielded cDNA as sequencing template. Assay: immunoSEQ multiplex PCR; the TCRdb copy retains only in-frame clones and omits some. The table records 200,000 to 250,000 clones, about 57% of them present only once. Treatment indicated: oral pan-JAK inhibitor, 5-10 mg twice daily. This sample comprised CD4+ T cells sorted from blood, obtained at week 4, from a patient treated with tofacitinib. These receptors were obtained from a human donor with alopecia areata.

The chain links TRBV4-1 to TRBJ2-3, with D possibly being TRBD2 (5 bases). V was shortened by 0 bases and J by 0 bases, with 13 bases between the two germline ends. The CDR3 consists of 17 residues. Germline V CDR1 and CDR2: MGHRA, YSYEKL. The CDR3 nucleotides are TGCGCCAGCAGCCAAGATCGGTGGCGGGCCAGCACAGATACGCAGTATTTT. Translating it yields CASSQDRWRASTDTQYF.

In DNA form, the CDR3 reads TGCAGCACGCTAGGGGAGGGTGAAAAACTGTTTTTT. Translation gives CSTLGEGEKLFF. This chain links TRBV29-1 with TRBJ1-4, with D tentatively TRBD1 (5 bases). The CDR3 has 12 amino acids. Germline CDR1 and CDR2: SQVTM and ANQGSEA. Trimming stripped 8 bases from V and 7 bases from J, with 14 bases between.

This rearrangement joins TRBV4-3 to TRBJ1-2, with TRBD1 identical over 9 bases. The CDR3 is made up of 14 amino acids. V shed 4 bases and J 6 bases; nucleotides not matched to a gene: 6. Germline CDR1 and CDR2: LGHNA and YSLEER. CDR3 sequence: CASSPGTGYNGYTF. The DNA for the CDR3 is TGCGCCAGCAGCCCTGGGACAGGGTATAATGGCTACACCTTC.

The gene calls are TRBV25-1 and TRBJ2-4; TRBD1 matches 7 bases. The CDR3 runs 14 residues. V was clipped by 2 bases and J by 6 bases; unmatched bases: 4. The V gene's germline CDR1 is MGHDK and CDR2 SYGVNS. The CDR3 is CASSEGGQRNIQYF. For the CDR3, the DNA is TGTGCCAGCAGTGAAGGGGGACAGCGAAACATTCAGTACTTC.

The chain has TRBV6-5 and TRBJ2-3; TRBD1 is a possible D gene (5 bases). Germline lookup yields CDR1 MNHEY and CDR2 SVGAGI. This CDR3 spans 16 amino acids. V was shortened by 2 bases and J by 5 bases, with 17 bases between the two germline ends. The CDR3 DNA reads as TGTGCCAGCAGTTACAGTCGTATGGGGCACGGAGATACGCAGTATTTT. Protein product: CASSYSRMGHGDTQYF.

This clone came up many times. The V gene is TRBV2, the J gene TRBJ1-5, with D perhaps TRBD1 (5 bases). Germline-derived CDR1 and CDR2 are SNHLY and FYNNEI. CDR3 size: 14 residues. Trimming left V 4 bases short and J 2 bases short, with 9 bases between. The CDR3 sequence is CASSGDSGNQPQHF. Here the CDR3 DNA reads TGTGCCAGCAGTGGTGACAGCGGCAATCAGCCCCAGCATTTT. The whole variable domain, remainder taken from reference TRBV2 and TRBJ1-5, is EPEVTQTPSHQVTQMGQEVILRCVPISNHLYFYWYRQILGQKVEFLVSFYNNEISEKSEIFDDQFSVERPDGSNFTLKIRSTKLEDSAMYFCASSGDSGNQPQHFGDGTRLSIL.

V usage is TRBV7-9 and J usage is TRBJ1-1; D perhaps matches TRBD1 (5 bases). V was pared by 5 bases and J by 0 bases, with 13 bases between. Germline lookup yields CDR1 SEHNR and CDR2 FQNEAQ (reference sequence). The length of the CDR3 is 15 residues. CDR3 in DNA: TGTGCCAGCAGCGCCACCGGGACGGTGAACACTGAAGCTTTCTTT. Protein: CASSATGTVNTEAFF.

CDR3 bases: TGTGCCAGCAGCTTAGCGATCCGGGGGGCATGGAATGAGCAGTTCTTC. Amino acids: CASSLAIRGAWNEQFF. The chain couples TRBV7-9 to TRBJ2-1; tentative D call: TRBD2 (7 bases). V was pared by 0 bases and J by 7 bases, with 16 bases between. Germline loops: CDR1 SEHNR, CDR2 FQNEAQ (reference sequence). The CDR3 sequence is 16 residues long. Full variable domain (remainder filled in from reference TRBV7-9 and TRBJ2-1): DTGVSQNPRHKITKRGQNVTFRCDPISEHNRLYWYRQTLGQGPEFLTYFQNEAQLEKSRLLSDRFSAERPKGSFSTLEIQRTEQGDSAMYLCASSLAIRGAWNEQFFGPGTRLTVL.

Of note for this clone: Different DNA sequences within this sample yield the same CDR3. This chain joins TRBV6-5 and TRBJ1-1; D might be TRBD1 (5 bases). CDR1 is MNHEY and CDR2 is SVGAGI in the germline V gene. The CDR3 is 12 amino acids. Trimming pared 0 bases from V and 10 bases from J, leaving 9 bases between. The CDR3 nucleotides are TGTGCCAGCAGTTACTCCGGGGGAACAGCTTTCTTT. It codes for CASSYSGGTAFF.

This sequence joins TRBV5-6 and TRBJ2-2, with 7 nucleotides matching TRBD2. The CDR3 contains 16 residues. Trimming cost V 0 bases and J 2 bases; bases outside gene matches: 4. CDR1 is SGHDT and CDR2 is YYEEEE in the germline V gene. CDR3 nucleotides: TGTGCCAGCAGCTTGGCCCTAGCGGTTAACACCGGGGAGCTGTTTTTT. It is translated as CASSLALAVNTGELFF.

The sample holds a few counts of this clone. This chain uses TRBV10-3 with TRBJ2-7, with TRBD1 matching 8 bases. Germline V CDR1 and CDR2: ENHRY, SYGVKD. Losses at the gene ends were 6 bases for V and 3 bases for J; bases not matched to a gene: 4. CDR3 length: 13 amino acids. DNA of the CDR3: TGTGCCATCAGCGGACAGGGAGGCTACGAGCAGTACTTC. Its protein is CAISGQGGYEQYF.

The chain couples TRBV7-6 to TRBJ1-4; D remains ambiguous. The V gene's germline CDR1 is SGHVS and CDR2 FNYEAQ. The CDR3 consists of 15 residues. Trimming took off 5 bases at V and 0 bases at J, with 10 bases between the two ends. The CDR3 DNA sequence: TGTGCCAGCAGCCCGGGCCTCGCAACTAATGAAAAACTGTTTTTT. Its protein is CASSPGLATNEKLFF.

This clone was seen once. The chain combines TRBV27 with TRBJ1-2; the match to TRBD1 covers 7 bases. The CDR3 extends over 13 amino acids. Germline V gene lookup returns CDR1 MNHEY and CDR2 SMNVEV (reference sequence). Unmatched junction bases numbered 7, after V lost 8 bases and J lost 4 bases. CDR3 bases: TGTGCCAGCCGTCCAGGGGGTGGCTATGGCTACACCTTC. Its translation is CASRPGGGYGYTF.

The J gene is TRBJ1-1, the V gene TRBV29-1; possibly TRBD1 for D (5 bases). The CDR3 has 13 amino acids. The germline V gene encodes CDR1 SQVTM and CDR2 ANQGSEA. The V end was cut by 6 bases, the J end by 3 bases, with 14 bases between. CDR3 DNA sequence: TGCAGCGTCGCACAGGATCAGGACACTGAAGCTTTCTTT. Its translation is CSVAQDQDTEAFF.

The V call is TRBV2, the J call TRBJ2-5; unclear D gene. Trimming pared 2 bases from V and 0 bases from J, leaving 19 bases between. The CDR3 consists of 18 residues. CDR1 and CDR2 from the germline V gene are SNHLY and FYNNEI. This CDR3 is CASSERASGRLYQETQYF. As DNA, the CDR3 is TGTGCCAGCAGTGAAAGGGCCTCTGGCAGGCTGTACCAAGAGACCCAGTACTTC.

This clone was counted between two and nine times. The chain employs TRBV29-1 and TRBJ2-1; TRBD2 aligns across 13 bases. Unmatched junction bases numbered 5, after V lost 8 bases and J lost 7 bases. The CDR3 has 13 residues. CDR1 and CDR2 (germline): SQVTM, ANQGSEA. CDR3 amino acids: CSLRTSGGNEQFF. The CDR3 DNA reads as TGCAGCCTAAGGACTAGCGGGGGTAATGAGCAGTTCTTC.

This clone turned up a few times. The J gene is TRBJ2-3, the V gene TRBV7-2, with D unresolved. This CDR3 comprises 13 residues. CDR1 SGHTA and CDR2 FQGNSA come from the germline V gene. Between the trimmed V and J ends, which lost 5 bases and 4 bases, there was a span of 10 bases. CDR3 protein: CASSPSWADTQYF. CDR3 in DNA: TGTGCCAGCAGCCCCAGCTGGGCAGATACGCAGTATTTT.

Comment on this clone: At the DNA level, this CDR3 is encoded by other sequences in the same sample as well. The CDR3 reads CAWSVGDTQYF. Here the CDR3 DNA reads TGTGCCTGGAGTGTCGGGGATACGCAGTATTTT. This sequence joins TRBV30 and TRBJ2-3, with D unresolved. Looked up from germline, CDR1 is GTSNPN and CDR2 is SVGIG (reference sequence). The CDR3 has 11 amino acids. Trimming removed 0 bases at V and 6 bases at J, with 4 bases between.

The chain's CDR3 is CASSFRIPLTEAFF. The CDR3 region has the DNA TGTGCCAGCAGCTTCCGTATACCTCTCACTGAAGCTTTCTTT. The rearrangement joins TRBV11-3 to TRBJ1-1; D is unresolved. The CDR3 has 14 amino acids. Per the germline V gene, CDR1 is SGHNT and CDR2 is YENEEA. V shed 3 bases and J shed 4 bases, with 12 bases lying between them.

V gene TRBV19 combines with J gene TRBJ1-6; 7 bases agree with TRBD1. The germline V gene has CDR1 LNHDA and CDR2 SQIVND (reference sequence). The J segment lost 4 bases and the V segment lost 8 bases, leaving 8 bases of the junction unmatched. This CDR3 region has 15 residues. The CDR3 here is CASVTRDSYNSPLHF. Here the CDR3 DNA reads TGTGCCAGTGTGACGAGGGACAGTTATAATTCACCCCTCCACTTT.

This chain uses TRBV20-1 with TRBJ1-4; D unclear. The germline V gene has CDR1 DFQATT and CDR2 SNEGSKA (reference sequence). Trimming removed 1 base at V and 8 bases at J, with 5 bases between. The CDR3 sequence is 11 residues long. The CDR3 protein is CSARGPEKLFF. CDR3 bases: TGCAGTGCTAGAGGTCCGGAAAAACTGTTTTTT.

In nucleotides, the CDR3 is TGTGCCAGCAGCGACGGACAGGGATATAATTCACCCCTCCACTTT. The encoded protein is CASSDGQGYNSPLHF. The chain employs TRBV2 and TRBJ1-6; TRBD1 matches 8 bases. Germline CDR1 and CDR2: SNHLY and FYNNEI. The junction had 5 bases not matched to a gene; V was cut back by 6 bases and J by 4 bases. This CDR3 is built from 15 residues. Looking up the rest from reference TRBV2 and TRBJ1-6 gives the full variable domain: EPEVTQTPSHQVTQMGQEVILRCVPISNHLYFYWYRQILGQKVEFLVSFYNNEISEKSEIFDDQFSVERPDGSNFTLKIRSTKLEDSAMYFCASSDGQGYNSPLHFGNGTRLTVT.

The chain is built from TRBV5-1 and TRBJ1-1; D gene ambiguous. Germline-derived CDR1 and CDR2 are SGHRS and YFSETQ. The CDR3 totals 13 residues. V lost 6 bases and J 1 base, leaving 10 bases between the germline ends. The CDR3 loop is CASKVNENTEAFF. In DNA form, the CDR3 reads TGCGCCAGCAAGGTAAACGAGAACACTGAAGCTTTCTTT.

The chain employs TRBV30 and TRBJ2-3, with TRBD2 matching over 7 bases. Germline loops: CDR1 GTSNPN, CDR2 SVGIG (reference sequence). This CDR3 has 14 amino acids. The trim removed 3 bases at V and 5 bases at J, leaving 8 bases unmatched. The CDR3 region is CAWRSIRGEDTQYF. CDR3 in DNA: TGTGCCTGGAGATCTATCCGGGGGGAAGATACGCAGTATTTT.

There are a few counts of this clone. V gene TRBV6-5 combines with J gene TRBJ2-7; no clear D gene. CDR3 length: 14 residues. Trimming stripped 5 bases from V and 3 bases from J, with 14 bases between. Germline assignment: CDR1 MNHEY and CDR2 SVGAGI. The CDR3 sequence: CASSVSSSHYEQYF. Here the CDR3 DNA reads TGTGCCAGCAGTGTCAGTAGCAGCCACTACGAGCAGTACTTC.

The chain recombines TRBV7-2 with TRBJ2-7, with 11 bases identical to TRBD2. The CDR3 has 15 amino acids. The germline gives CDR1 SGHTA, CDR2 FQGNSA. Trimming cost V 4 bases and J 4 bases; bases outside gene matches: 6. Here the CDR3 reads CASSYRLAGNYEQYF. The CDR3, as DNA: TGTGCCAGCAGCTACAGACTAGCGGGGAATTACGAGCAGTACTTC.

This clone was counted once. V gene TRBV11-2 combines with J gene TRBJ2-7; D possibly corresponds to TRBD1 (6 bases). This CDR3 has 15 amino acids. Trimming took 1 base from V and 5 from J, leaving 15 bases between them. Germline values: CDR1 SGHAT, CDR2 FQNNGV. The CDR3 DNA reads TGTGCCAGCAGCTTAGCAATACACAGGGAGAACGAGCAGTACTTC. Encoded protein: CASSLAIHRENEQYF.

The chain recombines TRBV29-1 with TRBJ1-1; D remains ambiguous. V shed 4 bases and J shed 5 bases, with 8 bases lying between them. Per the germline V gene, CDR1 is SQVTM and CDR2 is ANQGSEA. This CDR3 contains 11 residues. This chain's CDR3 is CSVGQATEAFF. In DNA form, the CDR3 reads TGCAGCGTTGGACAAGCGACTGAAGCTTTCTTT.